This record looks at one TCR beta chain sequence and its context. The record originates from a study of T cells in Graves' hyperthyroidism and ophthalmopathy. The CDR3 loop spans 16 amino acids. Trimming took off 6 bases at V and 0 bases at J, with 15 bases between the two ends. Germline CDR1 MNHEY, CDR2 SVGEGT. RNA transcripts served as the template for amplifying TCR beta CDR3 regions. A first-round RT-PCR of the TCR CDR3 used the HTBI primer set. MiXCR, run by TCRdb on the multiplex PCR reads, gives a single entry per CDR3 protein. Of roughly 360,000 distinct CDR3 sequences in the sample, roughly 14% are singletons; the top ten hold 20% to 25%.

The genes are TRBV6-2 or TRBV6-3 and TRBJ2-4; the D gene is possibly TRBD1 (5 bases). The clonotype originates from a man aged 30 to 39 with Graves' hyperthyroidism that later progressed to Graves' ophthalmopathy. Sample: blood. This CDR3 reads CASRPYQGLAKNIQYF. For the CDR3, the DNA is TGTGCCAGCAGACCTTATCAGGGTTTAGCCAAAAACATTCAGTACTTC.